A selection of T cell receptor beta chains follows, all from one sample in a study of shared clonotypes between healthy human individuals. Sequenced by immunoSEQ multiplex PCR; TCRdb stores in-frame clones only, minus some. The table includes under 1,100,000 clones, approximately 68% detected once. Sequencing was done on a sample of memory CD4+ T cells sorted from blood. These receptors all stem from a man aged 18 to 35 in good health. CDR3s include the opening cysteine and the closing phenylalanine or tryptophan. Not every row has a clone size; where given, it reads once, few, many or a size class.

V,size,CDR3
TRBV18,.,CASSPTDVAYEQYF
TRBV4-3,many,CASSQDLGANQPQHF
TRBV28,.,CASNSGGRWVNTEAFF
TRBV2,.,CASSVGQMNSPLHF
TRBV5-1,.,CASRPDRDSSPLHF
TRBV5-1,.,CASSLAGQGPTDTQYF
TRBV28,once,CASTIAPGGGGNTIYF
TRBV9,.,CASSEGQAGGKETQYF
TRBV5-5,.,CASSFTVLEDHPATEAFF
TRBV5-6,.,CASSTSEGKSHEQYF
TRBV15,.,CATSRDRGNGNEQFF
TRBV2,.,CASSLGQGSNQPQHF
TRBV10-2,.,CASSDREGGWYEQYF
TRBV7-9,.,CASSLEELGAGEQFF
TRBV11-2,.,CASSHRGAPGSFF
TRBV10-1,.,CASSESRAGGGDTQYF
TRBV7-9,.,CASSLSGVPSGANVLTF
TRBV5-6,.,CASSWTGGPGEQYF
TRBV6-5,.,CASSPGQGGAFF
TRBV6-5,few,CASSYSRRGYGYTF
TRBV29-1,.,CSVGQGARTEAFF
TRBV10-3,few,CAISESFAANTEAFF
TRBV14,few,CASSQGLGIRQETQYF
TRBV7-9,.,CASSPRQRPYEQYF
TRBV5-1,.,CASSFSGVNTGELFF
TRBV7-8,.,CASSPGQPNSPLHF
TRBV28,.,CASSLSLTFYGYTF
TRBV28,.,CASSLPGTGTYEQYF
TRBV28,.,CASSSARDGQSRPQHF
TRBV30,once,CAWRVQQANYGYTF
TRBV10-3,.,CAISERTGGRDTQYF
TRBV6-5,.,CASSYAVTSFLNEQFF
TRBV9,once,CASSVATRDEQFF
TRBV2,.,CASSEGGATYEQYF
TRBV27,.,CASSSYVGGAGYGYTF
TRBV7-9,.,CASSLQGASGYTF
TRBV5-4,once,CASSLGGGGAGANVLTF
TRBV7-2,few,CASSVDRTPPSF
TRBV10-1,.,CASSEFQAGGSNEQFF
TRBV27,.,CATGGPGQGYNEQFF
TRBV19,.,CASSIGPGGGFSNQPQHF
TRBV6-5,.,CASSRQRENSPLHF
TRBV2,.,CASSESGGVIQETQYF